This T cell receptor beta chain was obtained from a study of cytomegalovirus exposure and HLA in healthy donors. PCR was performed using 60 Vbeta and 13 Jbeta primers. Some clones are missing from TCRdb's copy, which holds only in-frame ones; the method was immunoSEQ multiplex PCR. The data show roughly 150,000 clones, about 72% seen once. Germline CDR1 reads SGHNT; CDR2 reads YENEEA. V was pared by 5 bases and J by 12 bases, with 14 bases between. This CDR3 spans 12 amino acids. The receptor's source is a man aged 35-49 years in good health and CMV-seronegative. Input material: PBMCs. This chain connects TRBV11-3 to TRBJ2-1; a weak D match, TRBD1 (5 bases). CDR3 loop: CASSQTGWGQFF. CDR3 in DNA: TGTGCCAGCAGCCAAACAGGTTGGGGGCAGTTCTTC. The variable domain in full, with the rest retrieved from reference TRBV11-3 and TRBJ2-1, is EAGVVQSPRYKIIEKKQPVAFWCNPISGHNTLYWYLQNLGQGPELLIRYENEEAVDDSQLPKDRFSAERLKGVDSTLKIQPAELGDSAVYLCASSQTGWGQFFGPGTRLTVL.